Sequencing of this T cell receptor beta chain was carried out in a study of spatial heterogeneity in lung cancer (dated 2019 in TCRdb). Background for the entire study: Beta-chain transcripts were consistently detected in greater numbers than alpha-chain transcripts, which likely reflected higher beta-chain transcript abundance. In the raw uncorrected reads, each unique combination of TCR and UMI appeared more than ten times on average. In non-small cell lung cancer, the study made a quantitative comparison of TCR alpha and beta repertoires among multiple tumor regions, matched nontumor lung and blood. The study linked features of the TCR repertoire to counts of nonsynonymous mutations, which were determined by whole-exome sequencing of tumor tissue. Both alpha and beta chains were TCR-sequenced in fewer than 250 tumor regions, about 69 matched nontumor lung samples and 56 PBMC samples obtained at surgery. The investigation overall reported the following: Ubiquitous expanded tumor TCRs were found in blood more often at tumor resection than at routine follow-up. Additional single-cell paired TCR alpha and beta sequencing was considered necessary to confirm, at a functional level, the hypothesis that regional TCRs recognize regional mutations.

This clonotype has at least ten counts. Its antigen remains undetermined. Per-nucleotide qualities are absent, and no much larger clonotype sits a single base away. Including the terminal cysteine and phenylalanine, the CDR3 comprises 15 residues. The read is trimmed to its CDR3 DNA, 45 bases read in frame from base 1. The germline V gene sets CDR1 to MDHEN and CDR2 to SYDVKM. V is shortened by 2 bases, J by 8 bases, and the region joining them spans 16 bases. The label giving this sample's time point can be read as: sample taken at primary tumor resection. TCR sequencing used whole RNA extracted from tumor and nontumor lung tissue, or from cryopreserved PBMC samples, without cell sorting. Donors were approximately 72 patients with early-stage, untreated non-small cell lung cancer from the lung TRACERx cohort. Patients were selected for TCR sequencing only if sufficient RNA was available from at least two tumor regions.

Library construction relied on 5' RACE. TCRdb records NextSeq 500 as the sequencer. To allow correction of PCR and sequencing errors, the TCR library protocol tagged every TCR cDNA molecule with a unique molecular identifier. The published analysis was carried out like this. TCR identification, UMI-based error correction and CDR3 extraction were all carried out with Decombinator tools. Expanded TCRs were defined as those above a frequency of 2 per 1,000, corresponding to the top 1% of the tumor frequency distribution. Rényi diversity was computed with the R vegan package after subsampling each repertoire 100 times to 5,000 TCRs. CDR3 similarity networks were built from amino acid triplet string-kernel similarity, with CDR3s being connected when pairwise similarity was above 0.82. Using fastp trimming at Q25 and MiXCR clonotype assembly, TCRdb reanalyzed the public sequencing data and kept in-frame beta chains. Entries that share a CDR3 protein sequence are merged under the most common genes and DNA. V and J calls and clone size were set by TCRdb, not the authors. Present in this sample are 90,000 or so distinct CDR3 sequences, roughly 10% of which were seen just once. In total, the top ten clones hold 6.9% of the sample.

The receptor chain draws on TRBV28 and TRBJ2-1; the D gene is possibly TRBD1 or TRBD2, with 5 bases matching each. This receptor was obtained from a male donor with early-stage non-small cell lung cancer. This material consisted of PBMCs, taken at surgery. The CDR3 is CASSLPQGRRDEQFF. The DNA is TGTGCCAGCAGTTTACCCCAGGGACGTCGGGATGAGCAGTTCTTC.